The rows below give T cell receptor beta chains drawn from one sample of a study of T-cell reconstitution after alpha-beta-depleted transplantation in children. TCRdb itself ran the PCR reads through MiXCR, one entry per CDR3 protein. The table includes some 240,000 distinct CDR3 sequences, around 11% detected once. This sample comprised PBMCs from the stem cell graft donor, obtained from the stem cell graft. The receptor set was obtained from a human donor who donated a stem cell graft to a child with acute lymphoblastic leukemia. The CDR3 runs from the conserved cysteine through the conserved F or W. D genes are given only for firm matches. Rows give clone size only sometimes, using once, few, many, or a class for an expanded clone.

>-|18|TRBJ1-5|few|TRBV11-2
TGTGCCAGCAGCCTAACCGGCCAGGGGACCTCGTCGGCTCAGCCCCAGCATTTT
CASSLTGQGTSSAQPQHF
>-|12|TRBJ2-3|many|TRBV10-3
TGTGCCATCAGTCCCTCGGCAGATACGCAGTATTTT
CAISPSADTQYF
>-|14|TRBJ2-7|many|TRBV6-5
TGTGCCAGCAGTTACTCGAGGGACAACTACGAGCAGTACTTC
CASSYSRDNYEQYF
>-|15|TRBJ1-1|many|TRBV5-1
TGCGCCAGCAGCTTGGCGGACAACGAGAACACTGAAGCTTTCTTT
CASSLADNENTEAFF
>-|16|TRBJ1-6|many|TRBV28
TGTGCCAGCAGTCTGGGGGAGGGGAGGAATAATTCACCCCTCCACTTT
CASSLGEGRNNSPLHF
>-|15|TRBJ2-5|many|TRBV5-1
TGCGCCAGCAGCTCGGCCACCTCCTACCAAGAGACCCAGTACTTC
CASSSATSYQETQYF
>TRBD1|14|TRBJ1-6|many|TRBV28
TGTGCCAGCAGTTTAACAGGGGTTGGTTCACCCCTCCACTTT
CASSLTGVGSPLHF
>-|15|TRBJ2-1|many|TRBV10-3
TGTGCCATCAGTGGTACGGGAGAGGCGACCAATGAGCAGTTCTTC
CAISGTGEATNEQFF
>-|18|TRBJ1-5|few|TRBV12-3/TRBV12-4
TGTGCCAGCAGTCCGGACAGAAGGGTAGGGAATAGCAATCAGCCCCAGCATTTT
CASSPDRRVGNSNQPQHF
>TRBD2|17|TRBJ2-7|many|TRBV29-1
TGCAGCGTTGAAGGGACTAGCGGGAGGAATAGCTCCTACGAGCAGTACTTC
CSVEGTSGRNSSYEQYF
>TRBD2|15|TRBJ2-7|many|TRBV6-1
TGTGCCAGCAGTGCTAGGCGGGAGGGCCCCTACGAGCAGTACTTC
CASSARREGPYEQYF
>-|14|TRBJ1-3|many|TRBV20-1
TGCAGTGCTAGAAATAACAGGGATGGAAACACCATATATTTT
CSARNNRDGNTIYF
>TRBD1|14|TRBJ1-2|many|TRBV6-5
TGTGCCAGCAGTTACTCGACAGGGCTGGATGGCTACACCTTC
CASSYSTGLDGYTF
>-|13|TRBJ2-7|many|TRBV12-3/TRBV12-4
TGTGCCAGCAGTCCCCAAAGAACCTACGAGCAGTACTTC
CASSPQRTYEQYF
>-|13|TRBJ1-1|many|TRBV28
TGTGCAGTGAGCAGGGTGATAAACACTGAAGCTTTCTTT
CAVSRVINTEAFF
>TRBD1|15|TRBJ2-2|many|TRBV28
TGTGCCAGCAGTGTCCGGGACAGGGACGCCGGGGAGCTGTTTTTT
CASSVRDRDAGELFF
>-|16|TRBJ2-3|many|TRBV3-1
TGTGCCAGCAGCCAAGTGGGAAGGACGTTCACAGATACGCAGTATTTT
CASSQVGRTFTDTQYF
>-|13|TRBJ2-7|many|TRBV27
TGTGCCAGCAGTTTAAACAGCAACTACGAGCAGTACTTC
CASSLNSNYEQYF
>-|14|TRBJ2-1|many|TRBV29-1
TGCAGCGCCCAAGCTGGACGGAATTACAATGAGCAGTTCTTC
CSAQAGRNYNEQFF
>-|15|TRBJ2-5|many|TRBV3-1
TGTGCCAGCAGCCAAGATCCCCAGGGGATGGAGACCCAGTACTTC
CASSQDPQGMETQYF
>-|13|TRBJ1-1|many|TRBV27
TGTGCCAGCAGTTTTTCCCGGAACACTGAAGCTTTCTTT
CASSFSRNTEAFF
>-|17|TRBJ2-7|many|TRBV6-5
TGTGCCACTCTAGGACAGGGTAGCGGGAGTTCCCCCAACGAGCAGTACTTC
CATLGQGSGSSPNEQYF
>-|16|TRBJ2-2|many|TRBV7-2
TGTGCCAGCAGCTTAGCGAGGACACCTACCGGCGGGGAGCTGTTTTTT
CASSLARTPTGGELFF
>TRBD2|18|TRBJ2-1|many|TRBV5-1
TGCGCCAGCAGCTTGAAGGGGACTAGCGGGAGTAGTTACAATGAGCAGTTCTTC
CASSLKGTSGSSYNEQFF
>-|14|TRBJ1-1|many|TRBV6-1
TGTGCCAGCAGTGAGAGGACCTACAACACTGAAGCTTTCTTT
CASSERTYNTEAFF
>-|14|TRBJ2-7|many|TRBV9
TGTGCCAGCAGCGTAGTTGTACAGATCTACGAGCAGTACTTC
CASSVVVQIYEQYF
>TRBD2|18|TRBJ2-3|many|TRBV11-2
TGTGCCAGCAGCTTGGGCCCCCTCACGGGGGGTTTGACAGATACGCAGTATTTT
CASSLGPLTGGLTDTQYF
>-|14|TRBJ2-1|-|TRBV7-6
TGTGCCAGCAGCTTGGGGGGACCCCCTCTTGAGCAGTTCTTC
CASSLGGPPLEQFF
>-|12|TRBJ2-1|many|TRBV12-3/TRBV12-4
TGTGCCAGCAGTTTAAGTATGGATGAGCAGTTCTTC
CASSLSMDEQFF
>-|14|TRBJ1-2|many|TRBV12-3/TRBV12-4
TGTGCCAGCAGTGTAGCCCTACTCGGCTATGGCTACACCTTC
CASSVALLGYGYTF
>TRBD1|17|TRBJ2-3|many|TRBV7-6
TGTGCCAGCAGCTCGGGACAGGCCGAGGTTAGCACAGATACGCAGTATTTT
CASSSGQAEVSTDTQYF
>-|12|TRBJ2-7|-|TRBV20-1
TGCAGCTCCCGGACGGGATCCTACGAGCAGTACTTC
CSSRTGSYEQYF
>TRBD1|14|TRBJ1-2|many|TRBV30
TGTGCCTGGAGTGGCGACAGGGTGGCCTATGGCTACACCTTC
CAWSGDRVAYGYTF
>TRBD2|18|TRBJ2-5|few|TRBV5-6
TGTGCCAGCAGCTTGTATCTCCGCGGGGGGGCCGGGGTTGGGACCCAGTACTTC
CASSLYLRGGAGVGTQYF
>TRBD2|19|TRBJ2-3|-|TRBV7-3
TGTGCCAGCAGCTTAAGGTCGTCTAGCGGGAGGGGATCCACAGATACGCAGTATTTT
CASSLRSSSGRGSTDTQYF
>-|13|TRBJ1-2|few|TRBV30
TGTGCCTGGGAACCCCTCCCGAACTATGGCTACACCTTC
CAWEPLPNYGYTF
>-|13|TRBJ1-1|many|TRBV6-1
TGTGCCAGCACCGGCCGCGTCCACACTGAAGCTTTCTTT
CASTGRVHTEAFF
>TRBD1|14|TRBJ2-5|-|TRBV19
TGTGCCAGTACCGCCGGGACAGCGCAAGAGACCCAGTACTTC
CASTAGTAQETQYF
>-|12|TRBJ1-2|many|TRBV29-1
TGCAGCGTTGAACGGTTTTCCTATGGCTACACCTTC
CSVERFSYGYTF
>TRBD1|12|TRBJ2-7|many|TRBV6-2/TRBV6-3
TGTGCCAGCAGTTACCCCGGACAGGGAACGTACTTC
CASSYPGQGTYF
>TRBD2|14|TRBJ2-1|few|TRBV11-2
TGTGCCAGCAGCTTCGGGCGGGGGGGCCATGAGCAGTTCTTC
CASSFGRGGHEQFF
>-|17|TRBJ1-5|many|TRBV7-9
TGTGCCAGCAGCTTATATTTGCAGGCTGCGTCCAATCAGCCCCAGCATTTT
CASSLYLQAASNQPQHF
>-|16|TRBJ1-1|many|TRBV5-1
TGCGCCAGCAGCCCGACTCCTCTCGGGGGGAACACTGAAGCTTTCTTT
CASSPTPLGGNTEAFF
>-|15|TRBJ2-6|few|TRBV6-1
TGTGCCAGCAGATCTAGACAGGCAGGGGCCAACGGCCTGACTTTC
CASRSRQAGANGLTF
>-|12|TRBJ1-5|-|TRBV12-3/TRBV12-4
TGTACCAGCAGACGCGGACAGCTGCCCCAGCATTTT
CTSRRGQLPQHF
>-|15|TRBJ2-7|many|TRBV28
TGTGCCAGCAGTATTGGGCCTAGCCTACGCTACGAGCAGTACTTC
CASSIGPSLRYEQYF
>-|14|TRBJ2-2|many|TRBV4-3
TGCGCCAGCAGCCAAGACCCGGGCACCGGGGAGCTGTTTTTT
CASSQDPGTGELFF
>-|13|TRBJ2-5|many|TRBV12-3/TRBV12-4
TGTGCCAGCAGCTTCAGGGTGCTAGAGACCCAGTACTTC
CASSFRVLETQYF
>-|13|TRBJ1-1|many|TRBV20-1
TGCAGTGCTCATACAGGGATGAACACTGAAGCTTTCTTT
CSAHTGMNTEAFF
>TRBD1|11|TRBJ2-7|many|TRBV28
TGTGCCAGCCCCCGGACAGGTGAGCAGTACTTC
CASPRTGEQYF
>-|14|TRBJ1-6|many|TRBV20-1
TGCAGTGCTAGGAACCGGGACAATAATTCACCCCTCCACTTT
CSARNRDNNSPLHF
>TRBD2|16|TRBJ2-4|many|TRBV9
TGTGCCAGCAGCGTAGAGGCGGGAGCCGCCAAAAACATTCAGTACTTC
CASSVEAGAAKNIQYF
>-|15|TRBJ2-3|many|TRBV12-3/TRBV12-4
TGTGCCAGCTCCTTCCGGGGTAGCGGAATAGATACGCAGTATTTT
CASSFRGSGIDTQYF
>-|13|TRBJ2-1|-|TRBV20-1
TGCAGTGCTAGCCAGACAGTTTACAATGAGCAGTTCTTC
CSASQTVYNEQFF
>-|14|TRBJ1-4|many|TRBV20-1
TGCAGTGCTAGAGGGGACAACCGAAATGAAAAACTGTTTTTT
CSARGDNRNEKLFF
>TRBD1|12|TRBJ1-1|many|TRBV6-6
TGTGCCAGCAGAGACAGGGACACTGAAGCTTTCTTT
CASRDRDTEAFF